The sequence of this T cell receptor (beta chain) was determined in a study of blood T cell repertoires in COVID-19. This clone occurred once. V lost 1 base and J lost 2, with 11 bases in between. Germline V lookup: CDR1 MNHEY, CDR2 SVGAGI. The CDR3 totals 16 residues. The data were produced by immunoSEQ multiplex PCR, yet TCRdb's version contains in-frame clones alone and is incomplete. The profile shows around 200,000 clones, around nine tenths of them singletons. V and J are TRBV6-5 and TRBJ2-2, with D unresolved. Sequencing was done on a sample of peripheral blood. This receptor was taken from a woman under 30 who had recovered from COVID-19. The CDR3 is CASSYYARKNTGELFF. The DNA for the CDR3 is TGTGCCAGCAGTTACTATGCCAGGAAAAACACCGGGGAGCTGTTTTTT.